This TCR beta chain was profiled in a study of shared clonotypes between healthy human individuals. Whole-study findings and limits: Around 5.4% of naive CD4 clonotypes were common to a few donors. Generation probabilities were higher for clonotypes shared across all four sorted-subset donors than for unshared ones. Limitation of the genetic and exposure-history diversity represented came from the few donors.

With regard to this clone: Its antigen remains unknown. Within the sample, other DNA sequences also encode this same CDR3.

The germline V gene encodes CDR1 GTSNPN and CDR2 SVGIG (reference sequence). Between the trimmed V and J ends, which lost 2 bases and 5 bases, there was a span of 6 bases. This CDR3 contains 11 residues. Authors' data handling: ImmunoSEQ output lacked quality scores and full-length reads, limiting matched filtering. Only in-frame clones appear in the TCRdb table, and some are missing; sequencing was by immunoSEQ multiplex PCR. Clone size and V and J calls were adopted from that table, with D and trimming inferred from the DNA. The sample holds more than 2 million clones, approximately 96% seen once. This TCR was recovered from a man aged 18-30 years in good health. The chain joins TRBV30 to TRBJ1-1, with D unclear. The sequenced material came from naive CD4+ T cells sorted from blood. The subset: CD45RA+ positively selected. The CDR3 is CAWSPGTEAFF. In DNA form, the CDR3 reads TGTGCCTGGAGTCCGGGGACTGAAGCTTTCTTT.